One and the same sample provided the 23 T cell receptor beta chains below, sequenced in a study of T cell responses to AZD1222 COVID-19 vaccine. Method: immunoSEQ multiplex PCR; TCRdb's copy keeps in-frame clones and lacks some. The data contain about 83,000 clones, 80% to 95% of them singletons. Specimen: peripheral blood, collected on day 0 of MenACWY control vaccination. Every receptor here comes from an adult in good health.

The table lists this clone with a count of one. The V call is TRBV13, the J call TRBJ2-7, with a weak D call TRBD1 (6 bases). V was clipped by 5 bases and J by 4 bases, with 24 bases between them. The germline CDR1 and CDR2 sequences are PRHDT and FYEKMQ (reference sequence). The CDR3 has 17 amino acids. CDR3 nucleotide sequence: TGTGCCAGCAGCACCACTACAGGGTCTTCACCGCATTACGAGCAGTACTTC. Amino acid sequence: CASSTTTGSSPHYEQYF.

The V call is TRBV9, the J call TRBJ2-3; 7 positions agree with TRBD2. The CDR3 spans 15 residues. J gave up 1 base and V 4 bases, and 6 bases lay outside the gene matches. CDR1 is SGDLS, CDR2 YYNGEE, per germline. The CDR3 sequence is CASSTAGVGTDTQYF. In nucleotides, the CDR3 is TGTGCCAGCAGCACCGCGGGAGTTGGCACAGATACGCAGTATTTT.

The genes are TRBV27 and TRBJ1-2; tentatively, D is TRBD1 (5 bases). This CDR3 comprises 15 residues. V lost 5 bases, J lost 4 bases, and 17 bases lay in between. CDR1 is MNHEY, CDR2 SMNVEV, per germline (reference sequence). The CDR3 protein is CASSPARQSTYGYTF. The DNA for the CDR3 is TGTGCCAGCAGTCCAGCACGACAGAGTACCTATGGCTACACCTTC.

This sequence joins TRBV7-8 and TRBJ2-7; 7 nucleotides match TRBD1. Germline CDR1 and CDR2: SGHVS and FQNEAQ. The CDR3 covers 16 residues. After removal of 4 bases from V and 0 bases from J, the junction contained 9 bases not matched to a gene. The CDR3 spells CASSSPGQSFSYEQYF. Here the CDR3 DNA reads TGTGCCAGCAGCTCCCCGGGACAGTCCTTCTCCTACGAGCAGTACTTC.

The V call is TRBV28, the J call TRBJ1-1, with a possible D match to TRBD1 (5 bases). CDR3 length: 14 residues. V shed 5 bases and J shed 1 base, with 11 bases lying between them. CDR1 is MDHEN, CDR2 SYDVKM, per germline. The CDR3, as DNA: TGTGCCAGCAGTGCCTGGGACGGGAACACTGAAGCTTTCTTT. It yields the protein CASSAWDGNTEAFF.

This clone is categorized as medium-sized. J is TRBJ2-7 and V is TRBV19; D is uncertain. V was shortened by 7 bases and J by 6 bases, with 13 bases between the two germline ends. This CDR3 has 12 amino acids. CDR1 and CDR2 from the germline V gene are LNHDA and SQIVND (reference sequence). The CDR3 bases are TGTGCCAGTAAATTGCCTCACGGCGAGCAGTACTTC. Encoded protein: CASKLPHGEQYF.

The chain carries TRBV3-1 (or the pseudogene TRBV3-2) and TRBJ1-2; D remains ambiguous. Trimming shortened V by 2 bases and J by 1 base, and 14 bases separated the two germline ends. The CDR3 totals 16 residues. Germline loops: CDR1 LGHDT, CDR2 YNNKEL (reference sequence). This CDR3 reads CASSQRRAGDNYGYTF. The CDR3 DNA reads as TGTGCCAGCAGCCAAAGGAGGGCAGGCGATAACTATGGCTACACCTTC.

This clone showed up just a few times. The chain has TRBV7-6 and TRBJ1-2; TRBD1 matches at 8 bases. Germline assignment: CDR1 SGHVS and CDR2 FNYEAQ. J gave up 5 bases and V 1 base, and 9 bases lay outside the gene matches. This CDR3 spans 16 amino acids. CDR3 sequence (DNA): TGTGCCAGCAGCTTAGAGGCCGTGACAGGGGTTTATGGCTACACCTTC. Translation gives CASSLEAVTGVYGYTF.

The chain couples TRBV11-3 to TRBJ1-2; D gene uncertain. The CDR3 spans 13 residues. CDR1 is SGHNT, CDR2 YENEEA, per germline. V lost 5 bases, J lost 8 bases, and 15 bases lay in between. The CDR3 sequence: CASSDGVRGGYTF. DNA of the CDR3: TGTGCCAGCAGCGACGGGGTGAGAGGAGGCTACACCTTC.

The CDR3 is CASSRTANTGELFF. As DNA, the CDR3 is TGTGCCAGCTCCCGGACAGCGAACACCGGGGAGCTGTTTTTT. The chain employs TRBV18 and TRBJ2-2; D possibly corresponds to TRBD1 (6 bases). The V gene lost 6 bases and the J gene lost 0 bases, with 8 bases spanning the gap. Germline V gene lookup returns CDR1 KGHSH and CDR2 LQKENI. The CDR3 has 14 residues.

The chain carries TRBV5-1 and TRBJ1-5, with D possibly matching TRBD1 (5 bases). The CDR3 length is 14 residues. Germline V gene data show CDR1 as SGHRS and CDR2 as YFSETQ. Trimming shortened V by 4 bases and J by 4 bases, and 12 bases separated the two germline ends. This chain's CDR3 is CASSPGQINQPQHF. The CDR3 DNA is TGCGCCAGCAGCCCTGGACAAATTAATCAGCCCCAGCATTTT.

The chain employs TRBV3-1 (or the pseudogene TRBV3-2) and TRBJ2-7, with TRBD2 identical over 7 bases. The CDR3 sequence is 13 residues long. Trimming removed 1 base from V and 5 bases from J; junction bases left unmatched: 2. Per germline, CDR1 LGHDT and CDR2 YNNKEL (reference sequence). For the CDR3, the DNA is TGTGCCAGCAGCCAAGCGGGAGGCAACGAGCAGTACTTC. It specifies CASSQAGGNEQYF.

CDR3 loop: CASSPLSGGYEQYF. As DNA, the CDR3 is TGTGCCAGCAGCCCCCTTAGCGGGGGATACGAGCAGTACTTC. The chain recombines TRBV11-2 with TRBJ2-7; 9 positions agree with TRBD2. The CDR3 extends over 14 amino acids. The ends lost 5 bases at V and 4 bases at J; junction bases unmatched: 6. Germline CDR1 reads SGHAT; CDR2 reads FQNNGV.

This rearrangement joins TRBV5-4 to TRBJ1-6, with 9 bases aligning to TRBD1. Germline V gene sequence: CDR1 SGHNT, CDR2 YYREEE (reference sequence). The V segment lost 7 bases and the J segment 10 bases; nucleotides outside the gene matches: 12. This CDR3 spans 15 amino acids. The CDR3: CASRPWTGVQSPLHF. The CDR3 nucleotides are TGTGCCAGCCGCCCTTGGACAGGGGTTCAGTCACCCCTCCACTTT.

This chain links TRBV4-1 with TRBJ1-5; TRBD1 might be the D (6 bases). Trimming pared 4 bases from V and 6 bases from J, leaving 16 bases between. The germline gives CDR1 MGHRA, CDR2 YSYEKL. This CDR3 contains 15 residues. The CDR3, as DNA: TGCGCCAGCAGCCGGACCGCAGGGGAGGGTCAGCCCCAGCATTTT. Its translation is CASSRTAGEGQPQHF.

J is TRBJ1-2 and V is TRBV30; no definite D call. The CDR3 totals 13 residues. Looked up from germline, CDR1 is GTSNPN and CDR2 is SVGIG (reference sequence). V dropped 5 bases and J dropped 3 bases, with 13 bases sitting between them. The CDR3: CAWVDTADYGYTF. Written as DNA, the CDR3 is TGTGCCTGGGTTGACACAGCTGACTATGGCTACACCTTC.

V is TRBV5-1 and J is TRBJ1-4; TRBD1 agrees at 8 bases. The length of the CDR3 is 15 residues. V shed 3 bases and J 2 bases; nucleotides not matched to a gene: 3. Per the germline V gene, CDR1 is SGHRS and CDR2 is YFSETQ. This CDR3 is CASSSGDRTNEKLFF. Here the CDR3 DNA reads TGCGCCAGCAGCTCTGGGGACAGGACTAATGAAAAACTGTTTTTT.

V is TRBV6-5 and J is TRBJ2-7; D remains unclear. Germline CDR1 is MNHEY and CDR2 is SVGAGI. The length of the CDR3 is 14 residues. The V and J ends lost 2 bases and 6 bases respectively, with 14 bases between them. The CDR3 sequence: CASSYGLRAIEQYF. The CDR3 region has the DNA TGTGCCAGCAGTTACGGTCTTAGGGCGATCGAGCAGTACTTC.

V gene TRBV5-1 combines with J gene TRBJ1-1, with 7 bases matching TRBD1. Per germline, CDR1 SGHRS and CDR2 YFSETQ. The trim removed 4 bases at V and 5 bases at J, leaving 8 bases unmatched. The CDR3 has 14 amino acids. The CDR3 protein is CASSPGQRGTEAFF. DNA for the CDR3: TGCGCCAGCAGCCCGGGACAGAGAGGGACTGAAGCTTTCTTT.

The chain combines TRBV7-9 with TRBJ1-5; D perhaps matches TRBD1 (5 bases). CDR1 is SEHNR and CDR2 is FQNEAQ in the germline V gene (reference sequence). The CDR3 has 12 amino acids. Trimming took off 3 bases at V and 12 bases at J, with 12 bases between the two ends. CDR3 amino acids: CASSFEGTLQHF. DNA for the CDR3: TGTGCCAGCAGCTTTGAGGGGACTCTCCAGCATTTT.

The CDR3 coding sequence is TGTGCCTGGAATGGGGCTCCCGTCTATAATTCACCCCTCCACTTT. It is translated as CAWNGAPVYNSPLHF. The chain recombines TRBV30 with TRBJ1-6, with D maybe TRBD1 (5 bases). This CDR3 spans 15 amino acids. Germline CDR1 is GTSNPN and CDR2 is SVGIG (reference sequence). Trimming took off 4 bases at V and 3 bases at J, with 13 bases between the two ends.

The rearrangement links TRBV6-2 or TRBV6-3 to TRBJ2-7, with 12 bases fitting TRBD2. The CDR3 length is 14 residues. V lost 6 bases and J lost 2; bases outside the gene matches: 2. Germline-derived CDR1 and CDR2 are MNHEY and SVGEGT. Here the CDR3 DNA reads TGTGCCAGCAGCTGGACTAGCGGGACCTACGAGCAGTACTTC. Its translation is CASSWTSGTYEQYF.

The chain combines TRBV5-1 with TRBJ1-4; a possible D gene is TRBD1 (6 bases). The CDR3 is 15 residues long. Germline CDR1 and CDR2: SGHRS and YFSETQ. V was trimmed by 2 bases and J by 8 bases, leaving 16 bases between them. CDR3 loop: CASSFGTPPGEKLFF. In DNA form, the CDR3 reads TGCGCCAGCAGCTTTGGGACACCTCCGGGAGAAAAACTGTTTTTT.